This TCR beta chain stems from a study of blood T cells in healthy people across ages. Then a second PCR, running roughly 7 to 11 cycles, was carried out with a sample-barcoded 5' primer and a J-beta primer mix. TCRdb passed the 5' RACE reads through MiXCR, listing each CDR3 protein once. The sample has about 900,000 distinct CDR3 sequences, roughly 52% seen once; the top ten hold 13%. This CDR3 is built from 16 residues. Germline V gives CDR1 MNHNY, CDR2 SVGAGI (reference sequence). Trimming took 6 bases from V and 6 from J; bases not matched to a gene: 9. The study's findings and limits: Whereas aged donors had fewer naive CD4+ cells, long-lived donors had more of them and higher diversity.

This clonotype has more than one count but fewer than ten. The antigen is not known. The sequence came from a man aged 25 to 40 in good health. The sequencing input was blood. The rearrangement links TRBV6-6 to TRBJ2-1; 12 bases agree with TRBD2. CDR3 protein: CASSETSGSSGNEQFF. The CDR3 region has the DNA TGTGCCAGCAGCGAGACTAGCGGGAGTTCGGGCAATGAGCAGTTCTTC.